These 26 T cell receptor beta chains share one sample of origin, sequenced in a study of blood T cell repertoires in COVID-19 (dated by TCRdb to 2018 to 2020). The library was produced with the immunoSEQ multiplex PCR assay. TCRdb carries this immuneACCESS record with in-frame sequences only. Its versions omit some clonotypes, under half of them owing to an unresolved V gene in the studies checked, with the rest unexplained. This sample gives approximately 170,000 clones in total; about four fifths of them show up just once. The biggest ten clones account for approximately 11% of the sample. The sequenced sample consisted of peripheral blood. Every receptor here comes from a man between 60 and 75 years old with active or convalescent COVID-19.

The chain has TRBV11-3 and TRBJ2-7, with D possibly matching TRBD1 (5 bases). Germline lookup yields CDR1 SGHNT and CDR2 YENEEA. This CDR3 region has 17 residues. Between the trimmed V and J ends, which lost 1 base and 0 bases, there was a span of 16 bases. CDR3 in DNA: TGTGCCAGCAGCTTAGTTCCCACTCAGGGCCACTCCTACGAGCAGTACTTC. It encodes CASSLVPTQGHSYEQYF.

J is TRBJ1-3 and V is TRBV29-1; weak D call: TRBD1 (6 bases). This CDR3 comprises 14 residues. CDR1 and CDR2 from the germline V gene are SQVTM and ANQGSEA. V was shortened by 3 bases and J by 2 bases, with 11 bases between the two germline ends. CDR3 nucleotides: TGCAGCGTTGATCAGGGACAAGCTGGAAACACCATATATTTT. This gives the protein CSVDQGQAGNTIYF.

This clone was picked up one time. The V call is TRBV9, the J call TRBJ1-5; D is unclear. Germline-derived CDR1 and CDR2 are SGDLS and YYNGEE. V lost 0 bases and J lost 7, with 8 bases in between. CDR3 length: 13 residues. In DNA, the CDR3 is TGTGCCAGCAGCGTAGGGGAGGGACAGCCCCAGCATTTT. Protein product: CASSVGEGQPQHF.

The rearrangement uses TRBV2 and TRBJ1-4, with TRBD1 matching 7 bases. The CDR3 totals 14 residues. V shed 2 bases, J shed 7 bases, and the junction held 4 bases outside the gene matches. From germline, CDR1 is SNHLY and CDR2 FYNNEI. CDR3 coding DNA: TGTGCCAGCAGTGAAACGGCAGGGGGTGAAAAACTGTTTTTT. Translated, it gives CASSETAGGEKLFF. The variable domain in full, completed from reference TRBV2 and TRBJ1-4, reads EPEVTQTPSHQVTQMGQEVILRCVPISNHLYFYWYRQILGQKVEFLVSFYNNEISEKSEIFDDQFSVERPDGSNFTLKIRSTKLEDSAMYFCASSETAGGEKLFFGSGTQLSVL.

The rearrangement links TRBV21-1 to TRBJ1-6. TRBV21-1 counts as a pseudogene. CDR3 length: 18 residues. CDR3 DNA: TGTGCCAGCAGCAAAGCGGGGGGGCGCATAACCTATAATTCACCCCTCCACTTT. As protein: CASSKAGGRITYNSPLHF.

Only one count was recorded for this clone. This chain links TRBV6-5 with TRBJ1-2; D may be TRBD1 (5 bases). Germline loops: CDR1 MNHEY, CDR2 SVGAGI. Trimming pared 8 bases from V and 7 bases from J, leaving 20 bases between. The CDR3 loop spans 14 amino acids. CDR3 sequence reads: CASETSGISSGYTF. CDR3 nucleotides: TGTGCCAGCGAAACCTCAGGGATATCGAGTGGCTACACCTTC.

The CDR3 DNA is TGTGCCAGCAGTGGGGCTTTCTCTGGAAACACCATATATTTT. It yields the protein CASSGAFSGNTIYF. This rearrangement joins TRBV2 to TRBJ1-3; unclear D gene. V lost 4 bases and J 0 bases, leaving 7 bases between the germline ends. The CDR3 length is 14 residues. Germline CDR1 and CDR2: SNHLY and FYNNEI. Filled out from reference TRBV2 and TRBJ1-3, the complete variable domain reads EPEVTQTPSHQVTQMGQEVILRCVPISNHLYFYWYRQILGQKVEFLVSFYNNEISEKSEIFDDQFSVERPDGSNFTLKIRSTKLEDSAMYFCASSGAFSGNTIYFGEGSWLTVV.

This clone was counted only a few times. V gene TRBV21-1 combines with J gene TRBJ1-2; the D call TRBD1 from the table was never checked on the DNA. TRBV21-1 is reported as a pseudogene. This CDR3 region has 14 residues. The CDR3 DNA reads TGTGCCAGCAGCCCCTCCGGGACAGGGGCCATACGAGACTTC. It encodes CASSPSGTGAIRDF.

This clone was seen only once. The chain joins TRBV4-1 to TRBJ2-3; 13 nucleotides match TRBD2. Germline V gene sequence: CDR1 MGHRA, CDR2 YSYEKL. The V gene end was trimmed by 2 bases and the J gene end by 2 bases; junction bases not matched to a gene: 4. The CDR3 runs 17 residues. CDR3 sequence: CASSQTGTSGATDTQYF. For the CDR3, the DNA is TGCGCCAGCAGCCAAACCGGGACTAGCGGGGCCACAGATACGCAGTATTTT.

The J gene is TRBJ1-2, the V gene TRBV5-1, with TRBD1 identical over 7 bases. Germline V gene data show CDR1 as SGHRS and CDR2 as YFSETQ. The length of the CDR3 is 13 residues. The trim removed 4 bases at V and 10 bases at J, leaving 10 bases unmatched. The chain's CDR3 is CASSPGQETDYTF. CDR3 nucleotide sequence: TGCGCCAGCAGCCCCGGACAGGAAACCGACTACACCTTC.

The gene calls are TRBV10-3 and TRBJ2-7; TRBD2 is a possible D gene (6 bases). V lost 11 bases and J 0 bases, leaving 11 bases between the germline ends. The CDR3 runs 12 residues. Germline values: CDR1 ENHRY, CDR2 SYGVKD. As DNA, the CDR3 is TGTGCCGTTAGCGGCAGCTCCTACGAGCAGTACTTC. It translates to CAVSGSSYEQYF.

J is TRBJ2-2 and V is TRBV9; D gene unclear. V lost 4 bases and J 5 bases, leaving 12 bases between the germline ends. Per the germline V gene, CDR1 is SGDLS and CDR2 is YYNGEE. CDR3 size: 14 residues. DNA of the CDR3: TGTGCCAGCAGCCCACGACACCTAACCGGGGAGCTGTTTTTT. It translates to CASSPRHLTGELFF.

The rearrangement uses TRBV10-1 and TRBJ2-7, with 7 bases fitting TRBD2. J lost 1 base, V lost 3 bases, and 3 bases had no gene match. This CDR3 comprises 14 residues. Germline CDR1 reads WNHNN; CDR2 reads SYGVQD (reference sequence). The CDR3 spells CASSDGGSSYEQYF. The CDR3 bases are TGCGCCAGCAGTGATGGCGGGAGTTCCTACGAGCAGTACTTC.

The J gene is TRBJ1-1, the V gene TRBV3-1 (or the pseudogene TRBV3-2); 10 positions match TRBD1. V trimming: 4 bases; J trimming: 4 bases; junction bases outside the gene matches: 9. Germline V gives CDR1 LGHDT, CDR2 YNNKEL (reference sequence). The length of the CDR3 is 16 residues. The CDR3 here is CASSPSTGGAGTEAFF. DNA for the CDR3: TGTGCCAGCAGCCCCTCGACAGGGGGCGCGGGCACTGAAGCTTTCTTT.

The chain has TRBV7-6 and TRBJ2-1, with TRBD2 matching 8 bases. CDR1 is SGHVS, CDR2 FNYEAQ, per germline. The V gene end was trimmed by 0 bases and the J gene end by 6 bases; junction bases not matched to a gene: 4. The CDR3 runs 15 residues. CDR3 nucleotide sequence: TGTGCCAGCAGCTTAGCGCTGGCGGGAGGCAATGAGCAGTTCTTC. It translates to CASSLALAGGNEQFF.

This clone was recorded only once. V is TRBV2 and J is TRBJ2-5; a possible D gene is TRBD2 (5 bases). The germline V and J ends were trimmed by 4 bases and 1 base, with 13 bases remaining between them. The CDR3 runs to 15 residues. Germline CDR1 reads SNHLY; CDR2 reads FYNNEI. Written as DNA, the CDR3 is TGTGCCAGCAGTGCTTCCCGGGGTATCCAAGAGACCCAGTACTTC. Its protein product is CASSASRGIQETQYF.

V usage is TRBV3-1 (or the pseudogene TRBV3-2) and J usage is TRBJ2-1; 8 bases agree with TRBD1. This CDR3 region has 15 residues. Trimming cost V 4 bases and J 2 bases; bases outside gene matches: 4. Per germline, CDR1 LGHDT and CDR2 YNNKEL (reference sequence). CDR3 coding DNA: TGTGCCAGCAGCCCCGGGACAGGCACCTACAATGAGCAGTTCTTC. Translated, it gives CASSPGTGTYNEQFF.

The gene calls are TRBV2 and TRBJ2-1; 8 bases are a match to TRBD1. CDR3 length: 15 residues. V was pared by 4 bases and J by 1 base, with 3 bases of the junction left unmatched. CDR1 and CDR2 from the germline V gene are SNHLY and FYNNEI. DNA for the CDR3: TGTGCCAGCAGTGCGGACAGGGCTTCCTACAATGAGCAGTTCTTC. Translation gives CASSADRASYNEQFF.

V usage is TRBV6-1 and J usage is TRBJ2-7, with 10 nucleotides matching TRBD2. Unmatched junction bases numbered 5, after V lost 2 bases and J lost 4 bases. The CDR3 totals 15 residues. CDR1 and CDR2 (germline): MNHNS, SASEGT. CDR3 amino acids: CASSEPSGGWYEQYF. For the CDR3, the DNA is TGTGCCAGCAGTGAACCTAGCGGGGGATGGTACGAGCAGTACTTC.

This sequence joins TRBV7-2 and TRBJ1-2; 9 bases agree with TRBD1. The V and J ends lost 6 bases and 7 bases, in that order; junction bases with no gene match: 12. Germline lookup yields CDR1 SGHTA and CDR2 FQGNSA. The length of the CDR3 is 15 residues. The CDR3 region has the DNA TGTGCCAGCAGACCCCGGACAGGGGTGATTATTGGCTACACCTTC. It encodes CASRPRTGVIIGYTF.

In DNA form, the CDR3 reads TGCAGCGTGGCCTCGGGATGGCCCTACGAGCAGTACTTC. It translates to CSVASGWPYEQYF. The V gene is TRBV29-1, the J gene TRBJ2-7; maybe TRBD2 (5 bases). Germline lookup yields CDR1 SQVTM and CDR2 ANQGSEA. The CDR3 extends over 13 amino acids. The V and J ends lost 6 bases and 2 bases respectively, with 14 bases between them.

The chain is built from TRBV5-1 and TRBJ2-5; TRBD2 matches 13 bases. V trimming: 3 bases; J trimming: 3 bases; junction bases outside the gene matches: 2. The length of the CDR3 is 15 residues. Germline CDR1 reads SGHRS; CDR2 reads YFSETQ. Written as DNA, the CDR3 is TGCGCCAGCAGCTCCGGGACTAGCGGGGAAGAGACCCAGTACTTC. It is translated as CASSSGTSGEETQYF.

V and J are TRBV3-1 (or the pseudogene TRBV3-2) and TRBJ2-5; TRBD2 might be the D (6 bases). CDR3 length: 12 residues. V lost 6 bases to trimming and J lost 3 bases, with 8 bases between them. Germline V gene sequence: CDR1 LGHDT, CDR2 YNNKEL (reference sequence). The CDR3 DNA follows: TGTGCCAGCAGGGTAGCGGAAGAGACCCAGTACTTC. It encodes CASRVAEETQYF.

The V and J genes are TRBV11-2 and TRBJ2-5; 9 positions match TRBD2. The CDR3 is 16 residues long. The junction had 7 bases not matched to a gene; V was cut back by 1 base and J by 4 bases. The germline V gene encodes CDR1 SGHAT and CDR2 FQNNGV. The CDR3 here is CASSLGSSGVGETQYF. In nucleotides, the CDR3 is TGTGCCAGCAGCTTAGGTTCTAGCGGGGTGGGAGAGACCCAGTACTTC.

The chain has TRBV10-3 and TRBJ1-3; TRBD1 might be the D (6 bases). CDR1 is ENHRY and CDR2 is SYGVKD in the germline V gene. Trimming left V 8 bases short and J 8 bases short, with 13 bases between. This CDR3 contains 12 residues. The CDR3 nucleotides read TGTGCCATCGCCCAGGGGAGGGACACCATATATTTT. It is translated as CAIAQGRDTIYF.

This clone was observed at least ten times. V and J are TRBV5-8 and TRBJ2-7, with 8 bases identical to TRBD1. Trimming removed 1 base from V and 6 bases from J; junction bases left unmatched: 3. Germline V gene sequence: CDR1 SGHTS, CDR2 YDEGEE. There are 13 residues in the CDR3. The CDR3 region has the DNA TGTGCCAGCAGCTTGCAGGGGGCGAGCGAGCAGTACTTC. This gives the protein CASSLQGASEQYF. Complete variable domain (other parts from reference TRBV5-8 and TRBJ2-7): EAGVTQSPTHLIKTRGQQATLRCSPISGHTSVYWYQQALGLGLQFLLWYDEGEERNRGNFPPRFSGRQFPNYSSELNVNALELEDSALYLCASSLQGASEQYFGPGTRLTVT.